Below are 2 T cell receptor beta chains sequenced from a single sample in a study of beta chain features in type 1 diabetes. Reverse transcription of all isolated RNA meant that expressed TCRB transcripts were sequenced. The protocol was immunoSEQ multiplex PCR, while the TCRdb copy is restricted to in-frame clones and leaves out a portion. Found here are about 410,000 clones, about 15% of them singletons; the top ten hold under 0.04%. Material: naive CD4+ T cells from blood. The receptors here all came from a man aged 30 to 45 in good health.

The chain employs TRBV2 and TRBJ1-5; 7 nucleotides align to TRBD1. Germline V CDR1 and CDR2: SNHLY, FYNNEI. V dropped 2 bases and J dropped 4; count of bases not matched to a gene: 2. There are 14 residues in the CDR3. CDR3: CASSERQGNQPQHF. In DNA, the CDR3 is TGTGCCAGCAGTGAAAGACAGGGTAATCAGCCCCAGCATTTT.

This rearrangement joins TRBV5-4 to TRBJ2-3; D is unclear. V gave up 7 bases and J gave up 2 bases, with 11 bases separating them. The germline CDR1 and CDR2 sequences are SGHNT and YYREEE (reference sequence). The length of the CDR3 is 13 residues. Written as DNA, the CDR3 is TGTGCCAGCGTTGGTCAGAACACAGATACGCAGTATTTT. Residues: CASVGQNTDTQYF.